This T cell receptor (beta chain) stems from a study of identical twins. The donor group consisted entirely of healthy Caucasians. Whole-study findings and limits: Compared with models, monozygotic twins showed more out-of-frame TCR alpha sharing.

CDR1 SGHRS and CDR2 YFSETQ come from the germline V gene. The trim removed 4 bases at V and 1 base at J, leaving 5 bases unmatched. The CDR3 runs to 15 residues. This clonotype occurred many times. Its antigen is not identified. TCRdb recomputed calls from the 5' RACE reads with MiXCR, one row per CDR3 protein. The sample has under 900,000 distinct CDR3 sequences, approximately 18% seen once. The data also belong to a second study, concerning T cells expressing NK-cell markers. That source notes: One of the eight sequenced donors was seronegative, whereas the other seven were HCMV-seropositive.

The sequence was collected from a woman aged 18 to 35 in good health. Input material: PBMCs. The chain couples TRBV5-1 to TRBJ2-3; 8 nucleotides line up with TRBD2. CDR3 nucleotide sequence: TGCGCCAGCAGCATTAGCGGGACCCGCACAGATACGCAGTATTTT. Translated: CASSISGTRTDTQYF.